The 18 T cell receptor beta chains reported below all come from one sample, sequenced in a study of shared clonotypes between healthy human individuals (dated by TCRdb to between 2020 and 2021). The protocol used for the library was the immunoSEQ multiplex PCR assay. The clones in this table, taken by TCRdb from immuneACCESS, are in-frame only. Not every clone is retained; where verified, under half of the shortfall comes from an unresolved V gene, and the cause of the rest is unknown. In all, the sample holds 2,500,000 or so clones, and about 92% of those were seen once. The biggest ten clones account for 0.14% of the sample. Sequencing was performed on naive CD4+ T cells sorted from blood. This specimen's cell subset or site label, interpreted: CD45RA+ positively selected. The source of these receptors is a man aged 18 to 29 in good health.

This chain uses TRBV19 with TRBJ1-3; D is ambiguous. CDR3 length: 13 residues. Germline V gene sequence: CDR1 LNHDA, CDR2 SQIVND (reference sequence). V shed 10 bases and J shed 4 bases, with 14 bases lying between them. The CDR3 DNA follows: TGTGCCACAGGACTGCAAGTCGGAAACACCATATATTTT. This codes for CATGLQVGNTIYF. The full variable domain, rest sourced from reference TRBV19 and TRBJ1-3, is DGGITQSPKYLFRKEGQNVTLSCEQNLNHDAMYWYRQDPGQGLRLIYYSQIVNDFQKGDIAEGYSVSREKKESFPLTVTSAQKNPTAFYLCATGLQVGNTIYFGEGSWLTVV.

This clone was seen a single time. V and J are TRBV6-6 and TRBJ1-3, with a weak D call TRBD1 (6 bases). Germline values: CDR1 MNHNY, CDR2 SVGAGI (reference sequence). The CDR3 is 14 amino acids. Trimming removed 6 bases at V and 2 bases at J, with 11 bases between. CDR3 loop: CASRTQGPGNTIYF. CDR3 bases: TGTGCCAGCAGAACACAGGGCCCTGGAAACACCATATATTTT.

Only a few counts were recorded for this clone. The CDR3 nucleotides are TGTGCCAGCAGTCCAGGATTCTTGGCCCTCCACTTT. This encodes CASSPGFLALHF. The V and J genes are TRBV7-9 and TRBJ1-6; D unresolved. The germline gives CDR1 SEHNR, CDR2 FQNEAQ (reference sequence). The CDR3 is made up of 12 amino acids. Trimming removed 6 bases from V and 14 bases from J, with 14 bases in between.

This clone was detected only once. The V call is TRBV19, the J call TRBJ2-2, with TRBD1 matching 9 bases. CDR3 length equals 14 residues. J gave up 6 bases and V 6 bases, and 5 bases lay outside the gene matches. The germline V gene has CDR1 LNHDA and CDR2 SQIVND (reference sequence). The CDR3 DNA follows: TGTGCCAGTAGAGGGACAGGGAAGGCCGGGGAGCTGTTTTTT. Translating it yields CASRGTGKAGELFF.

The J gene is TRBJ1-6, the V gene TRBV2; 9 nucleotides line up with TRBD1. CDR1 and CDR2 (germline): SNHLY, FYNNEI. V shed 6 bases and J 10 bases; nucleotides not matched to a gene: 13. The CDR3 consists of 16 residues. The CDR3 protein is CASSVRGQGRFSPLHF. As DNA, the CDR3 is TGTGCCAGCAGCGTAAGGGGACAGGGAAGGTTCTCACCCCTCCACTTT.

This rearrangement joins TRBV30 to TRBJ2-2, with TRBD1 matching over 12 bases. The CDR3 consists of 16 residues. J lost 7 bases, V lost 8 bases, and 14 bases had no gene match. Per the germline V gene, CDR1 is GTSNPN and CDR2 is SVGIG (reference sequence). CDR3 protein: CALDQRGQGAGGELFF. The CDR3 coding sequence is TGTGCCCTCGACCAACGGGGACAGGGGGCTGGCGGGGAGCTGTTTTTT.

A word on this clone: Other DNA sequences in this specimen translate into the identical CDR3. This CDR3 reads CASSYSGGNTIYF. CDR3 bases: TGTGCCAGCAGTTACTCGGGAGGAAACACCATATATTTT. The chain is built from TRBV6-5 and TRBJ1-3; D gene ambiguous. Germline V gene sequence: CDR1 MNHEY, CDR2 SVGAGI. The length of the CDR3 is 13 residues. V lost 0 bases and J 4 bases, leaving 4 bases between the germline ends.

The gene calls are TRBV7-8 and TRBJ2-7; TRBD2 matches at 8 bases. Germline V gene sequence: CDR1 SGHVS, CDR2 FQNEAQ. This CDR3 has 17 amino acids. J was trimmed by 6 bases and V by 1 base; bases with no gene match: 14. As DNA, the CDR3 is TGTGCCAGCAGCTTAGGGGAGAGTGTAGCGGGATTGTTCGAGCAGTACTTC. Its translation: CASSLGESVAGLFEQYF. Filled out from reference TRBV7-8 and TRBJ2-7, the complete variable domain reads GAGVSQSPRYKVAKRGQDVALRCDPISGHVSLFWYQQALGQGPEFLTYFQNEAQLDKSGLPSDRFFAERPEGSVSTLKIQRTQQEDSAVYLCASSLGESVAGLFEQYFGPGTRLTVT.

On this clone itself: Other nucleotide sequences in the sample specify the same CDR3. This chain links TRBV30 with TRBJ1-1; D gene uncertain. The CDR3 totals 13 residues. CDR1 GTSNPN and CDR2 SVGIG come from the germline V gene (reference sequence). Trimming left V 0 bases short and J 1 base short, with 6 bases between. This CDR3 is CAWSVQENTEAFF. CDR3 DNA: TGTGCCTGGAGTGTCCAAGAGAACACTGAAGCTTTCTTT.

The chain is built from TRBV9 and TRBJ1-2, with D unclear. Trimming took off 0 bases at V and 1 base at J, with 7 bases between the two ends. The CDR3 extends over 14 amino acids. CDR1 and CDR2 from the germline V gene are SGDLS and YYNGEE. The chain's CDR3 is CASSVGQDNYGYTF. CDR3 coding DNA: TGTGCCAGCAGCGTAGGCCAAGATAACTATGGCTACACCTTC.

The chain employs TRBV5-6 and TRBJ2-1; 7 bases match TRBD2. The V gene end was trimmed by 3 bases and the J gene end by 6 bases; junction bases not matched to a gene: 9. This CDR3 comprises 15 residues. Germline CDR1 SGHDT, CDR2 YYEEEE. This CDR3 reads CASSSGRTRINEQFF. The CDR3 DNA is TGTGCCAGCAGCTCTGGGAGGACTAGAATCAATGAGCAGTTCTTC.

The V gene is TRBV7-2, the J gene TRBJ2-3; D may be TRBD2 (6 bases). V lost 2 bases to trimming and J lost 4 bases, with 13 bases between them. Germline-derived CDR1 and CDR2 are SGHTA and FQGNSA. The CDR3 length is 15 residues. This chain's CDR3 is CASSLNGVAADTQYF. CDR3 in DNA: TGTGCCAGCAGCTTAAACGGGGTAGCGGCAGATACGCAGTATTTT.

The rearrangement joins TRBV30 to TRBJ2-5, with 8 bases matching TRBD1. J gave up 2 bases and V 5 bases, and 10 bases lay outside the gene matches. This CDR3 is 15 amino acids long. CDR1 is GTSNPN and CDR2 is SVGIG in the germline V gene (reference sequence). DNA of the CDR3: TGTGCCTGGGGACAGGGCCCGAGGATTCAAGAGACCCAGTACTTC. It translates to CAWGQGPRIQETQYF.

J is TRBJ1-3 and V is TRBV19; D is ambiguous. Germline CDR1 is LNHDA and CDR2 is SQIVND (reference sequence). Trimming took off 7 bases at V and 3 bases at J, with 4 bases between the two ends. The CDR3 contains 11 residues. CDR3 sequence: CASTVGNTIYF. DNA of the CDR3: TGTGCCAGTACCGTTGGAAACACCATATATTTT. The full variable domain, rest sourced from reference TRBV19 and TRBJ1-3, is DGGITQSPKYLFRKEGQNVTLSCEQNLNHDAMYWYRQDPGQGLRLIYYSQIVNDFQKGDIAEGYSVSREKKESFPLTVTSAQKNPTAFYLCASTVGNTIYFGEGSWLTVV.

The rearrangement links TRBV6-5 to TRBJ2-2; D may correspond to TRBD1 or TRBD2 (7 bases each). The CDR3 contains 15 residues. Germline values: CDR1 MNHEY, CDR2 SVGAGI. V was pared by 5 bases and J by 4 bases, with 14 bases between. CDR3 DNA: TGTGCCAGCAGTACGCAGGGGGGGCTCACCGGGGAGCTGTTTTTT. This translates into CASSTQGGLTGELFF.

V usage is TRBV10-3 and J usage is TRBJ1-5; tentative D call: TRBD1 (6 bases). Trimming left V 4 bases short and J 5 bases short, with 12 bases between. Per the germline V gene, CDR1 is ENHRY and CDR2 is SYGVKD. The CDR3 sequence is 14 residues long. CDR3 loop: CAISGDRRDQPQHF. The CDR3, as DNA: TGTGCCATCAGTGGAGACAGGCGGGATCAGCCCCAGCATTTT.

J is TRBJ2-7 and V is TRBV9; a weak D match, TRBD2 (6 bases). The V end lost 4 bases, the J end lost 6 bases, and 17 bases lay between the germline ends. The CDR3 contains 14 residues. Per the germline V gene, CDR1 is SGDLS and CDR2 is YYNGEE. The CDR3, as DNA: TGTGCCAGCAGCCCCGGGACCCTGCGGGGCGAGCAGTACTTC. Translation: CASSPGTLRGEQYF.

V and J are TRBV6-5 and TRBJ1-2, with D possibly being TRBD1 (5 bases). Germline lookup yields CDR1 MNHEY and CDR2 SVGAGI. The CDR3 has 13 residues. Trimming shortened V by 6 bases and J by 3 bases, and 11 bases separated the two germline ends. CDR3 nucleotides: TGTGCCAGCAGAAGCGGGACCGACTATGGCTACACCTTC. This translates into CASRSGTDYGYTF.